The rows below give T cell receptor beta chains drawn from one sample of a study of blood T cell repertoires in COVID-19. The table came from immunoSEQ multiplex PCR; TCRdb's copy has only in-frame clones and leaves some out. The sample contains fewer than 250,000 clones, about nine tenths of which appear only once. Sequencing input: peripheral blood. The receptors come from a man aged 35 to 55 with acute or convalescent COVID-19. Each CDR3 is given with its conserved first and last residue. Fields, in order: clone size, V gene, D gene, J gene, CDR3 DNA, CDR3 protein. D genes are given only for firm matches. For some rows the clone size is stated as once, few or many, or as a class when expanded; others skip it.

NA	TRBV7-9	NA	TRBJ1-6	TGTGCCAGCAGCGCACAGTCGTTGAATTCACCCCTCCACTTT	CASSAQSLNSPLHF
NA	TRBV7-7	TRBD1	TRBJ2-2	TGTGCCAGCAGCCCCACCGGGACCGGGACAGCAACGAACACCGGGGAGCTGTTTTTT	CASSPTGTGTATNTGELFF
NA	TRBV19	TRBD1	TRBJ1-3	TGTGCCAGTAGTAGAGGGACAGGGCCCGGAAACACCATATATTTT	CASSRGTGPGNTIYF
NA	TRBV28	TRBD1	TRBJ2-7	TGTGCCAGCAGCCGGGACAGCACCTACGAGCAGTACTTC	CASSRDSTYEQYF
NA	TRBV27	TRBD2	TRBJ2-3	TGTGCCAGCCGACTAGCGGGAGGCCCAAGGGGAGATACGCAGTATTTT	CASRLAGGPRGDTQYF
NA	TRBV28	TRBD2	TRBJ2-3	TGTGCCAGCAGTTTATGGCAACTAGCGGGTGGAGATACGCAGTATTTT	CASSLWQLAGGDTQYF
NA	TRBV29-1	TRBD1	TRBJ2-3	TGCAGCGTTAGGGACAGGGCCACAGATACGCAGTATTTT	CSVRDRATDTQYF
NA	TRBV7-9	TRBD1	TRBJ1-2	TGTGCCAGCAGCCGACCGGGACAGGGCAGTGGCTACACCTTC	CASSRPGQGSGYTF
NA	TRBV11-2	NA	TRBJ2-7	TGTGCCAGCAGCTTATCCCAGGGGCTAGGGTACGAGCAGTACTTC	CASSLSQGLGYEQYF
few	TRBV7-8	TRBD2	TRBJ2-1	TGTGCCAGCAGCAGGAGCGGGAGACAACCCTACAATGAGCAGTTCTTC	CASSRSGRQPYNEQFF
once	TRBV19	NA	TRBJ2-7	TGTGCCAGTAGTAGGACGAGTAGCGACGAGCAGTACTTC	CASSRTSSDEQYF
NA	TRBV19	NA	TRBJ2-2	TGTGCCAGTAGTACGACATCTAGCGCGGCCGGGGAGCTGTTTTTT	CASSTTSSAAGELFF
NA	TRBV6-5	NA	TRBJ2-3	TGTGCCAGCAGTCTTCGACTAGTGGAAGATACGCAGTATTTT	CASSLRLVEDTQYF
once	TRBV7-8	NA	TRBJ2-3	TGTGCCAGCAGCCTCCGGGTAGATACGCAGTATTTT	CASSLRVDTQYF
NA	TRBV28	TRBD1	TRBJ1-5	TGTGCCAGCAGTCATCGACAGGGACGGCATCAGCCCCAGCATTTT	CASSHRQGRHQPQHF
NA	TRBV3-1/TRBV3-2	TRBD1	TRBJ2-1	TGTGCCAGCAGCCATGAAGACAGGGGTCTCTACAATGAGCAGTTCTTC	CASSHEDRGLYNEQFF
NA	TRBV11-1	NA	TRBJ2-7	TGTGCCAGCAGCTACGGCCCCAGGTGGGAGCAGTACTTC	CASSYGPRWEQYF